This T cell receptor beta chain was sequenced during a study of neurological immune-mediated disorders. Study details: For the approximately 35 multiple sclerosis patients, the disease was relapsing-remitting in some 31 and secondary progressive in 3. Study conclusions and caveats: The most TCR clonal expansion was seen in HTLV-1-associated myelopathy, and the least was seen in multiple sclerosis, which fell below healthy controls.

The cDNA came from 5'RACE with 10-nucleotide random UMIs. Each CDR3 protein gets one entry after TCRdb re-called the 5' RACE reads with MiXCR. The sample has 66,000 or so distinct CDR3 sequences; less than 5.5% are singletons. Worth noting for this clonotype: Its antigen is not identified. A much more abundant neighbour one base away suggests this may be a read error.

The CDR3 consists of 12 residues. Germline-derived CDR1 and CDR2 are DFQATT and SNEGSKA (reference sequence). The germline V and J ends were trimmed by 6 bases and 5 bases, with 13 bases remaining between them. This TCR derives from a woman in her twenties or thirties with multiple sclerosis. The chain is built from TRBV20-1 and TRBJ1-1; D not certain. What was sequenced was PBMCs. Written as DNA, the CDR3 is TGCAGTGCAACCAAGGGAGGGACTGAAGCTTTCTTT. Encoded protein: CSATKGGTEAFF.